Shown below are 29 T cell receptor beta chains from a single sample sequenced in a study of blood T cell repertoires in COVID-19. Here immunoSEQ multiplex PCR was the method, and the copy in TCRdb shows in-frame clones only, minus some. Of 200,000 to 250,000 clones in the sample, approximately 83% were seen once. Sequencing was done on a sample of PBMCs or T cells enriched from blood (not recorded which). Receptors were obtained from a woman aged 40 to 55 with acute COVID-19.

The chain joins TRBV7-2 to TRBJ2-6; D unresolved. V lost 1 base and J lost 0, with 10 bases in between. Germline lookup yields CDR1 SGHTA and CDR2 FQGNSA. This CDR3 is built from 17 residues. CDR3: CASSLGSRYSGANVLTF. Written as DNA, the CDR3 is TGTGCCAGCAGCTTAGGATCCAGGTACTCTGGGGCCAACGTCCTGACTTTC.

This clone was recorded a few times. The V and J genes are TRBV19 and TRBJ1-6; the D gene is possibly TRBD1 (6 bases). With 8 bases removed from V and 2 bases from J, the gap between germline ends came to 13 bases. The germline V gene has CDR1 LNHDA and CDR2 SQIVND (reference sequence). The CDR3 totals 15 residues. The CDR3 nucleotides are TGTGCCAGTCGAGCACAGGGTGCCTATAATTCACCCCTCCACTTT. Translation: CASRAQGAYNSPLHF.

DNA for the CDR3: TGTGCCAGCAGTCGGACAGGGATGAATCAGCCCCAGCATTTT. This translates into CASSRTGMNQPQHF. The rearrangement joins TRBV6-5 to TRBJ1-5; 8 nucleotides match TRBD1. Trimming removed 5 bases from V and 4 bases from J; junction bases left unmatched: 4. This CDR3 is 14 amino acids long. Germline lookup yields CDR1 MNHEY and CDR2 SVGAGI.

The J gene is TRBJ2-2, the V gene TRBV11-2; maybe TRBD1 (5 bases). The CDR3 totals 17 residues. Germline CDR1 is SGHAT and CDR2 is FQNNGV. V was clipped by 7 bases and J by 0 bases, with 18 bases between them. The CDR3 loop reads CASNPSADTANTGELFF. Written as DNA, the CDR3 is TGTGCCAGCAACCCTTCCGCGGACACGGCGAACACCGGGGAGCTGTTTTTT.

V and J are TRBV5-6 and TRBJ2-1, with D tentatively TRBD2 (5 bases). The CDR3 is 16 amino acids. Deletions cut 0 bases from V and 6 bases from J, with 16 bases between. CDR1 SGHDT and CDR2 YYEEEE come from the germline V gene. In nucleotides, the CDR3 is TGTGCCAGCAGCTTGGTGGCTGGCGGGTCGGGCAATGAGCAGTTCTTC. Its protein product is CASSLVAGGSGNEQFF. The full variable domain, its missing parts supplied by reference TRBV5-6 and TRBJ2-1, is DAGVTQSPTHLIKTRGQQVTLRCSPKSGHDTVSWYQQALGQGPQFIFQYYEEEERQRGNFPDRFSGHQFPNYSSELNVNALLLGDSALYLCASSLVAGGSGNEQFFGPGTRLTVL.

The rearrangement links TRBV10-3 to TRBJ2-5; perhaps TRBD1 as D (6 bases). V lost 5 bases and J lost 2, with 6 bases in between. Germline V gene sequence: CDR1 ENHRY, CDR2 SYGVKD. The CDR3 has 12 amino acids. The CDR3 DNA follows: TGTGCCATCAGTCAGGGGCAAGAGACCCAGTACTTC. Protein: CAISQGQETQYF.

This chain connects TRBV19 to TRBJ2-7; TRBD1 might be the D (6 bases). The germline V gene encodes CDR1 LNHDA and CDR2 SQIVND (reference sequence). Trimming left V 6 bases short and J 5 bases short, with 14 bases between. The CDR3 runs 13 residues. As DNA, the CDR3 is TGTGCCAGTAGCCCCTCACAGGGCAACGAGCAGTACTTC. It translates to CASSPSQGNEQYF. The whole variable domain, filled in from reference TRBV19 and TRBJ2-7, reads DGGITQSPKYLFRKEGQNVTLSCEQNLNHDAMYWYRQDPGQGLRLIYYSQIVNDFQKGDIAEGYSVSREKKESFPLTVTSAQKNPTAFYLCASSPSQGNEQYFGPGTRLTVT.

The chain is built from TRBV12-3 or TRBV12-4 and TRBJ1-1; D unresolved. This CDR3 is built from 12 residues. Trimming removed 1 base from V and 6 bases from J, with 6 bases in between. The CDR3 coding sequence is TGTGCCAGCAGTTTAGAGAGTTCTGAAGCTTTCTTT. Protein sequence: CASSLESSEAFF.

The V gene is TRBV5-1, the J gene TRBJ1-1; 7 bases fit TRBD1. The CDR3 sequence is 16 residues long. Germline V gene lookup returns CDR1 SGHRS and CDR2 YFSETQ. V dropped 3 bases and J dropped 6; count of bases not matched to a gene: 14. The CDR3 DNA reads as TGCGCCAGCAGCTACGGCAGGGGGTCCACGTACCCTGAAGCTTTCTTT. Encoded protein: CASSYGRGSTYPEAFF. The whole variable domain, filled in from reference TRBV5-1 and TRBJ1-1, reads KAGVTQTPRYLIKTRGQQVTLSCSPISGHRSVSWYQQTPGQGLQFLFEYFSETQRNKGNFPGRFSGRQFSNSRSEMNVSTLELGDSALYLCASSYGRGSTYPEAFFGQGTRLTVV.

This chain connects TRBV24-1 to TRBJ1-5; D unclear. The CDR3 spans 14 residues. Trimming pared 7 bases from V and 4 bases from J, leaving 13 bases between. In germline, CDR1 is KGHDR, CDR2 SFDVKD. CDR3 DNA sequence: TGTGCCACCAGCGAGCACCCCGGGAATCAGCCCCAGCATTTT. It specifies CATSEHPGNQPQHF.

This chain's CDR3 is CASGFWGQINYGYTF. CDR3 coding DNA: TGTGCTAGTGGTTTCTGGGGACAGATCAACTATGGCTACACCTTC. This rearrangement joins TRBV12-5 to TRBJ1-2, with TRBD1 identical over 7 bases. CDR3 length: 15 amino acids. V dropped 3 bases and J dropped 2; count of bases not matched to a gene: 6. The germline V gene encodes CDR1 LGHNT and CDR2 FRNRAP. The variable domain in full, with the rest retrieved from reference TRBV12-5 and TRBJ1-2, is DARVTQTPRHKVTEMGQEVTMRCQPILGHNTVFWYRQTMMQGLELLAYFRNRAPLDDSGMPKDRFSAEMPDATLATLKIQPSEPRDSAVYFCASGFWGQINYGYTFGSGTRLTVV.

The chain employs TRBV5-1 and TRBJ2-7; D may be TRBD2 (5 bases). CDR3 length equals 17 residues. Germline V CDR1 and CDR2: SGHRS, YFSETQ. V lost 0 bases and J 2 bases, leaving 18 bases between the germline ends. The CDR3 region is CASSLANSAIITYEQYF. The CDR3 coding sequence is TGCGCCAGCAGCTTGGCCAATAGCGCGATTATAACCTACGAGCAGTACTTC.

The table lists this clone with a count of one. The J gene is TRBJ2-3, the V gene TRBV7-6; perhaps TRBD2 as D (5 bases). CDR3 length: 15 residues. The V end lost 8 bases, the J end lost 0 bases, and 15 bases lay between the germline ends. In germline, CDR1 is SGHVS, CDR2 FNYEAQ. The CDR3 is CASGASRGSTDTQYF. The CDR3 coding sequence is TGTGCCAGCGGAGCGTCCCGAGGGAGCACAGATACGCAGTATTTT.

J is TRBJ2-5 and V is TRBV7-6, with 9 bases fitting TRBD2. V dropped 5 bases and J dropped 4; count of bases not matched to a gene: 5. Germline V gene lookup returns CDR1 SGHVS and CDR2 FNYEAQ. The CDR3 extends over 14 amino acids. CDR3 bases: TGTGCCAGCAGCCCGGGACTAGCTGGAGAGACCCAGTACTTC. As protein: CASSPGLAGETQYF.

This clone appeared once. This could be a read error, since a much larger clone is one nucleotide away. The CDR3 coding sequence is TGTGCCAGCAGCGGAATAGGGGCAGGAGGCTACACCTTC. Translating it yields CASSGIGAGGYTF. The chain is built from TRBV5-6 and TRBJ1-2, with TRBD1 as a possible D gene (5 bases). CDR3 length equals 13 residues. The V end was cut by 4 bases, the J end by 8 bases, with 15 bases between. The V gene's germline CDR1 is SGHDT and CDR2 YYEEEE.

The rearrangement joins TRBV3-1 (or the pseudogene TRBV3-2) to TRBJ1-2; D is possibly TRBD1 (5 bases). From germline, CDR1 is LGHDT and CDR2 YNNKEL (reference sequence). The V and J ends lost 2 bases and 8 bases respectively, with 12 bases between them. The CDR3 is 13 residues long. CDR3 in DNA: TGTGCCAGCAGCCAAAGGGGTAGGGTCGGCTACACCTTC. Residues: CASSQRGRVGYTF.

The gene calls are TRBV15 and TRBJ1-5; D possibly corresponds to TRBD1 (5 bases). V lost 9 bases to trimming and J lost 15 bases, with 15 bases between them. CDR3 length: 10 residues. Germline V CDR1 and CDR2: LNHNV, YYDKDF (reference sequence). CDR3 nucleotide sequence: TGTGCCACTCCGGAACAGGACCGGCATTTT. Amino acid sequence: CATPEQDRHF.

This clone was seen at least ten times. The CDR3: CASSQSQGLAGGGQYF. The DNA for the CDR3 is TGTGCCAGCAGCCAATCTCAAGGACTAGCGGGAGGTGGGCAGTACTTC. The chain employs TRBV14 and TRBJ2-7, with 14 bases aligning to TRBD2. The CDR3 has 16 amino acids. CDR1 is SGHDN and CDR2 is FVKESK in the germline V gene. Trimming at V came to 2 bases and at J to 9 bases, leaving 9 bases not matched to a gene.

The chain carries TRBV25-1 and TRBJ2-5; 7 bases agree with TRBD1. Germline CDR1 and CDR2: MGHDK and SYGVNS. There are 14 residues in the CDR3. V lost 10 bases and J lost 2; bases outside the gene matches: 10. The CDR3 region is CATSHRGQQETQYF. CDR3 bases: TGTGCCACCTCTCACCGGGGACAGCAAGAGACCCAGTACTTC.

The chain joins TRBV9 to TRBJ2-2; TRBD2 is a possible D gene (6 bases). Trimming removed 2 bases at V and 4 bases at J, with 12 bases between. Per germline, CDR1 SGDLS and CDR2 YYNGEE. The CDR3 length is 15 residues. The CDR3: CASSVGGRGTGELFF. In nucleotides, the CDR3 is TGTGCCAGCAGCGTGGGAGGACGAGGCACCGGGGAGCTGTTTTTT.

The CDR3 spells CASSPVAYGYEQYF. The CDR3, as DNA: TGTGCCAGCTCACCAGTTGCTTACGGGTACGAGCAGTACTTC. This chain connects TRBV18 to TRBJ2-7, with D unclear. Trimming took off 2 bases at V and 4 bases at J, with 12 bases between the two ends. Germline loops: CDR1 KGHSH, CDR2 LQKENI. The CDR3 extends over 14 amino acids.

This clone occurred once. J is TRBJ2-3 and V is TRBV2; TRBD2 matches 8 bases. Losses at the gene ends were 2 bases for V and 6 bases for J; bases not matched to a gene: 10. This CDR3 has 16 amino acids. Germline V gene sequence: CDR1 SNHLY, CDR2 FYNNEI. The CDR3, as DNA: TGTGCCAGCAGTGAATTCCGGGAGGGCCTAGTCGATACGCAGTATTTT. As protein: CASSEFREGLVDTQYF.

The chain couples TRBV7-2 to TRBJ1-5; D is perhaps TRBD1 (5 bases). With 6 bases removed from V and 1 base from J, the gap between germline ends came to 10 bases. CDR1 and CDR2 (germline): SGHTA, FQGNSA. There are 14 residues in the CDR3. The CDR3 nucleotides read TGTGCCAGCAGTCTACAGGTCAGCAATCAGCCCCAGCATTTT. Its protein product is CASSLQVSNQPQHF.

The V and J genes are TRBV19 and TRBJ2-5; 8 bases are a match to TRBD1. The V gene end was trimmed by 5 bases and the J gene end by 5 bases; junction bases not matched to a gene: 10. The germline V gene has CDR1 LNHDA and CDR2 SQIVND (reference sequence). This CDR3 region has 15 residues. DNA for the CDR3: TGTGCCAGTAGTCACCCGGACAGGGTGCTTGAGACCCAGTACTTC. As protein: CASSHPDRVLETQYF.

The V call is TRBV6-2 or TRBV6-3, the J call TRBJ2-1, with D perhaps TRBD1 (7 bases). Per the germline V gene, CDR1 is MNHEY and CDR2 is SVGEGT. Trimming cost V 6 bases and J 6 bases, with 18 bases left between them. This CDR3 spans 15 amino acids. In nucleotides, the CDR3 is TGTGCCAGCAGCAGGAGACAGGGTAGCGGCAATGAGCAGTTCTTC. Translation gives CASSRRQGSGNEQFF.

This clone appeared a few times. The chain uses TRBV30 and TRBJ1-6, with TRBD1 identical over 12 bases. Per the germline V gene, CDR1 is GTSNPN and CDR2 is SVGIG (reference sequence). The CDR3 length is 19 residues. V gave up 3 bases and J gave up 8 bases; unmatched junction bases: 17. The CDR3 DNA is TGTGCCTGGAGACCACGGCCGGGACAGGGGGCTAGTGTTCATTCACCCCTCCACTTT. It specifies CAWRPRPGQGASVHSPLHF.

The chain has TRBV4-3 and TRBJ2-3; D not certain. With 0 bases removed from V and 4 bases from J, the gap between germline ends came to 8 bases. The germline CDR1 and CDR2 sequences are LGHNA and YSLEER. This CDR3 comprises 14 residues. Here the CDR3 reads CASSQDSLPDTQYF. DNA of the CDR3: TGCGCCAGCAGCCAAGATTCCCTCCCAGATACGCAGTATTTT.

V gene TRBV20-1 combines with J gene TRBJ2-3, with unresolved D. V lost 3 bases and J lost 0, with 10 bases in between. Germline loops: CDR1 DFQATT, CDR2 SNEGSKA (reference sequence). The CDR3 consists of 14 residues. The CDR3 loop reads CSASGGRSTDTQYF. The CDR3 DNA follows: TGCAGTGCTAGTGGCGGCAGAAGCACAGATACGCAGTATTTT.

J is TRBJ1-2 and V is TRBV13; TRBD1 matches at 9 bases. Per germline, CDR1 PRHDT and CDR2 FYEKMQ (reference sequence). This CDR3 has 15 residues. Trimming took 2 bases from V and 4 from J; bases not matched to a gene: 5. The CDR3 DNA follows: TGTGCCAGCAGCTTAAGACAGGGGGATGCCTATGGCTACACCTTC. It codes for CASSLRQGDAYGYTF.